The 18 T cell receptor beta chains reported below all come from one sample, sequenced in a study of T cell responses to AZD1222 COVID-19 vaccine. TCRdb keeps only in-frame clones here, not all; method: immunoSEQ multiplex PCR. There are about 130,000 clones in the sample; about 91% occur only once, and 2.8% lies in the top ten. Sequencing was performed on peripheral blood, taken on day 0 of AZD1222 vaccination. The receptors were sampled from an adult in good health.

The chain links TRBV4-3 to TRBJ1-2, with TRBD1 matching over 8 bases. Germline trimming cut 0 bases from V and 8 bases from J; bases unmatched to any gene: 8. CDR1 and CDR2 from the germline V gene are LGHNA and YSLEER. This CDR3 contains 15 residues. The CDR3 sequence is CASSQDNTGGGGYTF. The CDR3 bases are TGCGCCAGCAGCCAAGATAATACAGGGGGAGGCGGCTACACCTTC.

The gene calls are TRBV7-9 and TRBJ2-7; no reliable D call. Trimming left V 2 bases short and J 5 bases short, with 16 bases between. Germline V gene data show CDR1 as SEHNR and CDR2 as FQNEAQ (reference sequence). This CDR3 comprises 15 residues. CDR3 DNA: TGTGCCAGCAGCTTATACGTTCTACCCTTCCACGAGCAGTACTTC. Its protein is CASSLYVLPFHEQYF. The full variable domain, with the rest looked up from reference TRBV7-9 and TRBJ2-7, is DTGVSQNPRHKITKRGQNVTFRCDPISEHNRLYWYRQTLGQGPEFLTYFQNEAQLEKSRLLSDRFSAERPKGSFSTLEIQRTEQGDSAMYLCASSLYVLPFHEQYFGPGTRLTVT.

V gene TRBV29-1 combines with J gene TRBJ1-1; possibly TRBD1 for D (5 bases). The CDR3 runs 13 residues. The V end lost 4 bases, the J end lost 0 bases, and 9 bases lay between the germline ends. CDR1 is SQVTM and CDR2 is ANQGSEA in the germline V gene. The CDR3 bases are TGCAGCGTTGCGGGGGGGATGAACACTGAAGCTTTCTTT. The encoded protein is CSVAGGMNTEAFF.

The genes are TRBV5-1 and TRBJ1-1; D is possibly TRBD1 (6 bases). The germline V and J ends were trimmed by 3 bases and 7 bases, with 13 bases remaining between them. This CDR3 spans 13 amino acids. Per the germline V gene, CDR1 is SGHRS and CDR2 is YFSETQ. The CDR3 spells CASSSQGMGEAFF. Here the CDR3 DNA reads TGCGCCAGCAGCTCTCAGGGGATGGGTGAAGCTTTCTTT.

This clone was counted a few times. V and J are TRBV2 and TRBJ1-2; TRBD1 might be the D (5 bases). The CDR3 sequence is 14 residues long. From germline, CDR1 is SNHLY and CDR2 FYNNEI. V lost 4 bases and J lost 4, with 13 bases in between. CDR3 in amino acids: CASSGGTGRYGYTF. CDR3 coding DNA: TGTGCCAGCAGTGGAGGGACCGGGCGCTATGGCTACACCTTC. Using reference TRBV2 and TRBJ1-2 for the parts outside the CDR3, the full variable domain is EPEVTQTPSHQVTQMGQEVILRCVPISNHLYFYWYRQILGQKVEFLVSFYNNEISEKSEIFDDQFSVERPDGSNFTLKIRSTKLEDSAMYFCASSGGTGRYGYTFGSGTRLTVV.

The V and J genes are TRBV2 and TRBJ1-5; D may be TRBD1 (6 bases). The germline CDR1 and CDR2 sequences are SNHLY and FYNNEI. Trimming pared 6 bases from V and 4 bases from J, leaving 7 bases between. The CDR3 is made up of 12 amino acids. The CDR3 DNA reads as TGTGCCAGCAGGGACAGAAATCAGCCCCAGCATTTT. Translation: CASRDRNQPQHF. Full variable domain (rest looked up from reference TRBV2 and TRBJ1-5): EPEVTQTPSHQVTQMGQEVILRCVPISNHLYFYWYRQILGQKVEFLVSFYNNEISEKSEIFDDQFSVERPDGSNFTLKIRSTKLEDSAMYFCASRDRNQPQHFGDGTRLSIL.

This clone was counted a single time. J is TRBJ2-2 and V is TRBV6-5; a weak D match, TRBD2 (6 bases). The V and J ends lost 8 bases and 4 bases respectively, with 14 bases between them. Germline CDR1 MNHEY, CDR2 SVGAGI. This CDR3 comprises 14 residues. DNA of the CDR3: TGTGCCAGCGCAGGGATCGGGGGCACCGGGGAGCTGTTTTTT. Its translation is CASAGIGGTGELFF.

The chain combines TRBV4-2 with TRBJ2-3; D is undetermined. Per the germline V gene, CDR1 is LGHNA and CDR2 is YNFKEQ. V lost 4 bases to trimming and J lost 6 bases, with 20 bases between them. The CDR3 length is 16 residues. Here the CDR3 DNA reads TGTGCCAGCAGCCCGTTGTCAGTTGGGGTAAAGGATACGCAGTATTTT. Its translation is CASSPLSVGVKDTQYF.

This clone was counted a single time. The V and J genes are TRBV6-5 and TRBJ1-5; 11 bases match TRBD1. CDR1 and CDR2 from the germline V gene are MNHEY and SVGAGI. The trim removed 6 bases at V and 4 bases at J, leaving 5 bases unmatched. This CDR3 is built from 15 residues. CDR3 DNA sequence: TGTGCCAGCAGCCCCGGGACAGGGGGTAATCAGCCCCAGCATTTT. It translates to CASSPGTGGNQPQHF.

J is TRBJ2-7 and V is TRBV6-5, with a weak D call TRBD2 (5 bases). Looked up from germline, CDR1 is MNHEY and CDR2 is SVGAGI. This CDR3 region has 14 residues. V lost 6 bases and J lost 4, with 16 bases in between. The CDR3 nucleotides are TGTGCCAGCAGGCCGCTAGCTCCGGAATACGAGCAGTACTTC. Its translation is CASRPLAPEYEQYF.

This chain's CDR3 is CASSLGDRGRGETQYF. The CDR3 DNA reads as TGTGCCAGCAGCCTCGGGGACAGGGGGCGCGGAGAGACCCAGTACTTC. The V gene is TRBV3-1 (or the pseudogene TRBV3-2), the J gene TRBJ2-5; the match to TRBD1 covers 12 bases. Germline-derived CDR1 and CDR2 are LGHDT and YNNKEL (reference sequence). The CDR3 consists of 16 residues. Germline trimming cut 4 bases from V and 4 bases from J; bases unmatched to any gene: 7.

The J gene is TRBJ1-2, the V gene TRBV4-1; D is unresolved. The germline V gene encodes CDR1 MGHRA and CDR2 YSYEKL. The length of the CDR3 is 15 residues. Trimming took off 4 bases at V and 5 bases at J, with 17 bases between the two ends. The CDR3 is CASSPQVEAGYGYTF. CDR3 bases: TGCGCCAGCAGCCCTCAGGTGGAGGCGGGTTATGGCTACACCTTC.

The rearrangement uses TRBV19 and TRBJ2-5; TRBD1 might be the D (5 bases). The CDR3 spans 13 residues. Germline CDR1 reads LNHDA; CDR2 reads SQIVND (reference sequence). The V end lost 1 base, the J end lost 5 bases, and 8 bases lay between the germline ends. CDR3 protein: CASSIGGWETQYF. The CDR3 DNA reads TGTGCCAGTAGTATAGGGGGCTGGGAGACCCAGTACTTC.

This clone was picked up a small number of times. The chain employs TRBV27 and TRBJ2-2, with 7 bases fitting TRBD2. CDR1 is MNHEY and CDR2 is SMNVEV in the germline V gene (reference sequence). The V and J ends lost 2 bases and 4 bases, in that order; junction bases with no gene match: 4. CDR3 length: 15 amino acids. The CDR3 nucleotides are TGTGCCAGCAGTTTAGCGGGAGTCCCCACCGGGGAGCTGTTTTTT. It is translated as CASSLAGVPTGELFF.

This clone was recorded only once. The V call is TRBV6-5, the J call TRBJ1-2, with TRBD1 as a possible D gene (5 bases). V was trimmed by 9 bases and J by 8 bases, leaving 19 bases between them. Germline V gives CDR1 MNHEY, CDR2 SVGAGI. This CDR3 has 13 residues. CDR3 bases: TGTGCCAGTTCACACTTCGACAGCTCCGGCTACACCTTC. Translation: CASSHFDSSGYTF.

The rearrangement uses TRBV12-3 or TRBV12-4 and TRBJ2-7; TRBD2 agrees at 8 bases. V gave up 6 bases and J gave up 1 base; unmatched junction bases: 2. The CDR3 is made up of 13 amino acids. The CDR3 DNA reads TGTGCCAGCAGGAGCGGGGGATCCTACGAGCAGTACTTC. Its translation is CASRSGGSYEQYF.

The chain joins TRBV7-9 to TRBJ2-1, with TRBD1 identical over 10 bases. Germline V CDR1 and CDR2: SEHNR, FQNEAQ (reference sequence). The CDR3 runs to 14 residues. J lost 9 bases, V lost 5 bases, and 7 bases had no gene match. The CDR3 DNA reads as TGTGCCAGCAGCCCCGGGACAGGGGCGGCTGAGCAGTTCTTC. Encoded protein: CASSPGTGAAEQFF.

The V and J genes are TRBV7-6 and TRBJ2-3; 10 positions agree with TRBD2. The CDR3 contains 16 residues. Germline loops: CDR1 SGHVS, CDR2 FNYEAQ. With V trimmed by 3 bases and J by 6 bases, 9 bases remained unmatched. This CDR3 reads CASSLTSGYNSDTQYF. The CDR3 DNA is TGTGCCAGCAGCTTGACTAGCGGGTATAATTCGGATACGCAGTATTTT.